The subject of this entry is one T cell receptor beta chain. Its antigen is not identified. The data were taken from a study of CD8 T cells in ankylosing spondylitis. From germline, CDR1 is SGDLS and CDR2 YYNGEE. With 0 bases removed from V and 2 bases from J, the gap between germline ends came to 5 bases. This CDR3 has 13 amino acids. Quantitative 5'-RACE with molecular barcodes generated TCR beta libraries. TCRdb passed the 5' RACE reads through MiXCR, listing each CDR3 protein once. The table shows 250,000 to 300,000 distinct CDR3 sequences, with 20% occurring only once. The study, taken as a whole, reports: Earlier reports found some motif variants in synovial fluid and blood in reactive arthritis.

This clonotype was obtained from a male donor with ankylosing spondylitis or in good health (not recorded which). Sequencing was performed on blood, either unsorted or a sorted T cell fraction (not recorded which). The rearrangement links TRBV9 to TRBJ2-5, with D unclear. In DNA form, the CDR3 reads TGTGCCAGCAGCGTAGGGGAACAAGAGACCCAGTACTTC. Its translation: CASSVGEQETQYF.